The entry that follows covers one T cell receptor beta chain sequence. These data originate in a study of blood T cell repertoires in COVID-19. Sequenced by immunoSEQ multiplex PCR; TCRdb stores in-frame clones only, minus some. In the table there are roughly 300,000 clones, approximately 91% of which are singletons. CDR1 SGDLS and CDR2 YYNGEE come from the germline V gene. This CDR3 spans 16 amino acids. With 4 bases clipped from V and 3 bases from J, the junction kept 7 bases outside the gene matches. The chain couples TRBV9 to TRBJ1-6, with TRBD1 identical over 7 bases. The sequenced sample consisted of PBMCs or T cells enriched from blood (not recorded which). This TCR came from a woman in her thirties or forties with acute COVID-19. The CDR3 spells CASSPRQGSYNSPLHF. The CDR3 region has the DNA TGTGCCAGCAGCCCCCGACAGGGAAGCTATAATTCACCCCTCCACTTT. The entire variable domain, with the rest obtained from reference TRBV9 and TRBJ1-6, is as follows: DSGVTQTPKHLITATGQRVTLRCSPRSGDLSVYWYQQSLDQGLQFLIQYYNGEERAKGNILERFSAQQFPDLHSELNLSSLELGDSALYFCASSPRQGSYNSPLHFGNGTRLTVT.